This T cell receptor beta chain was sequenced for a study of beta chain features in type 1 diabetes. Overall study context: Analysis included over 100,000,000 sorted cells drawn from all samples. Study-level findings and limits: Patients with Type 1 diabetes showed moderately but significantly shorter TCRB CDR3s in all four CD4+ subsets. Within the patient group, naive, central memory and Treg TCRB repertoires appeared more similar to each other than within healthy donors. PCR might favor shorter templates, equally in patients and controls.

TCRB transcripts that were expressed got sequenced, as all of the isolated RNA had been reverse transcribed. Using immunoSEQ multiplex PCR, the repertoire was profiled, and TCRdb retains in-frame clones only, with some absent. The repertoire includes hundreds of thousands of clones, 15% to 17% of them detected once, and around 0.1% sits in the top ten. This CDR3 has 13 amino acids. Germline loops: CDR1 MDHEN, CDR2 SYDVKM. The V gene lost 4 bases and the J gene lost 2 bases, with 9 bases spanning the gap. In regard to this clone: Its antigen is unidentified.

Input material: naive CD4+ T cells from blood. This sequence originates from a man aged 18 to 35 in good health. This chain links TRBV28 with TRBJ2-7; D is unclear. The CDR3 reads CASSWQRAYEQYF. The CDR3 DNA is TGTGCCAGCAGTTGGCAGAGAGCCTACGAGCAGTACTTC.